Listed below are T cell receptor beta chains from one sample, sequenced in a study of control samples from healthy donors and cancer patients. Produced via immunoSEQ multiplex PCR; TCRdb's table is partial and in-frame only. The sample has 100,000 to 150,000 clones; roughly 90% are singletons. Input material: PBMCs. The receptors shown here come from a man aged 45-65 years with head and neck cancer. CDR3s include the opening cysteine and the closing phenylalanine or tryptophan. Each record gives: clone size, D gene, CDR3 length, V gene, J gene, CDR3 protein, CDR3 DNA. The D gene is left open where the match is weak. Some rows mark clone size as missing; the rest say once, few, many or name a class of expanded clone.

clone_size: -
d_call: TRBD1
cdr3_length: 15
v_call: TRBV11-2
j_call: TRBJ1-4
cdr3_aa: CASRKGTAIFEKLFF
cdr3_nt: TGTGCCAGCAGGAAGGGGACAGCTATTTTCGAAAAACTGTTTTTT

clone_size: -
d_call: TRBD2
cdr3_length: 15
v_call: TRBV7-9
j_call: TRBJ2-5
cdr3_aa: CASSLRQRGEETQYF
cdr3_nt: TGTGCCAGCAGCTTAAGACAGCGGGGAGAAGAGACCCAGTACTTC

clone_size: -
d_call: -
cdr3_length: 13
v_call: TRBV3-1/TRBV3-2
j_call: TRBJ2-5
cdr3_aa: CASSQEPPETQYF
cdr3_nt: TGTGCCAGCAGCCAGGAACCTCCAGAGACCCAGTACTTC

clone_size: -
d_call: -
cdr3_length: 13
v_call: TRBV30
j_call: TRBJ1-1
cdr3_aa: CAWSVGYNTEAFF
cdr3_nt: TGTGCCTGGAGTGTGGGGTATAACACTGAAGCTTTCTTT

clone_size: once
d_call: -
cdr3_length: 13
v_call: TRBV29-1
j_call: TRBJ1-2
cdr3_aa: CSVLAGTPNGYTF
cdr3_nt: TGCAGCGTCCTAGCCGGGACACCAAATGGCTACACCTTC

clone_size: -
d_call: TRBD1
cdr3_length: 13
v_call: TRBV15
j_call: TRBJ1-1
cdr3_aa: CATSRETGFSAFF
cdr3_nt: TGTGCCACCAGCAGAGAGACAGGGTTCTCAGCTTTCTTT

clone_size: -
d_call: -
cdr3_length: 15
v_call: TRBV5-4
j_call: TRBJ2-1
cdr3_aa: CASSLVTGVYNEQFF
cdr3_nt: TGTGCCAGCAGCTTGGTTACGGGAGTCTACAATGAGCAGTTCTTC

clone_size: -
d_call: TRBD1
cdr3_length: 12
v_call: TRBV28
j_call: TRBJ1-2
cdr3_aa: CAIKTGGYGYTF
cdr3_nt: TGTGCCATCAAAACAGGGGGCTATGGCTACACCTTC

clone_size: -
d_call: TRBD1
cdr3_length: 15
v_call: TRBV27
j_call: TRBJ2-7
cdr3_aa: CASSFSTGGPYEQYF
cdr3_nt: TGTGCCAGCAGTTTCTCGACAGGGGGCCCCTACGAGCAGTACTTC

clone_size: -
d_call: TRBD1
cdr3_length: 17
v_call: TRBV15
j_call: TRBJ2-7
cdr3_aa: CATSRGVADRVNDEQYF
cdr3_nt: TGTGCCACCAGCAGAGGAGTCGCGGACAGGGTGAACGACGAGCAGTACTTC

clone_size: -
d_call: TRBD2
cdr3_length: 14
v_call: TRBV7-3
j_call: TRBJ2-3
cdr3_aa: CASSPSSGADTQYF
cdr3_nt: TGTGCCAGCAGCCCATCTAGCGGGGCAGATACGCAGTATTTT

clone_size: medium-sized
d_call: -
cdr3_length: 15
v_call: TRBV29-1
j_call: TRBJ1-1
cdr3_aa: CSGYRVPHGNTEAFF
cdr3_nt: TGCAGCGGCTACCGGGTCCCCCACGGCAACACTGAAGCTTTCTTT

clone_size: -
d_call: -
cdr3_length: 13
v_call: TRBV7-3
j_call: TRBJ2-3
cdr3_aa: CASSASGGDTQYF
cdr3_nt: TGTGCCAGCAGCGCCAGTGGGGGAGATACGCAGTATTTT

clone_size: -
d_call: -
cdr3_length: 11
v_call: TRBV19
j_call: TRBJ2-1
cdr3_aa: CASSILGEQFF
cdr3_nt: TGTGCCAGTAGTATCTTAGGCGAGCAGTTCTTC

clone_size: -
d_call: -
cdr3_length: 11
v_call: TRBV20-1
j_call: TRBJ1-1
cdr3_aa: CSAREGPEAFF
cdr3_nt: TGCAGTGCTAGAGAGGGCCCTGAAGCTTTCTTT

clone_size: -
d_call: -
cdr3_length: 17
v_call: TRBV7-9
j_call: TRBJ1-5
cdr3_aa: CASSNHLGGESNQPQHF
cdr3_nt: TGTGCCAGCAGCAACCATCTGGGAGGTGAGAGCAATCAGCCCCAGCATTTT

clone_size: -
d_call: -
cdr3_length: 16
v_call: TRBV5-1
j_call: TRBJ1-6
cdr3_aa: CASSLGRSQNNSPLHF
cdr3_nt: TGCGCCAGCAGCTTGGGGCGGTCGCAGAATAATTCACCCCTCCACTTT